A single T cell receptor (beta chain) is shown here with its context. The antigen is undetermined. The sample is drawn from a study of T cell clones after liver transplantation. The overall study: TCRbeta sequencing after a pre-transplant mixed lymphocyte reaction identified graft-donor-reactive clones, later tracked in post-transplant blood.

TCRdb's copy holds only in-frame clones and misses some; the assay was immunoSEQ multiplex PCR. The sample records about 4,400 clones, roughly a quarter being singletons. Sequencing of dividing CFSE-low cells from the MLR defined alloreactive TCRbeta sequences. This CDR3 is 15 amino acids long. Trimming stripped 1 base from V and 4 bases from J, with 13 bases between. Germline V gives CDR1 SEHNR, CDR2 FQNEAQ (reference sequence). The sample consisted of CD4+ T cells from cultured PBMCs. The V call is TRBV7-9, the J call TRBJ2-5, with a possible D match to TRBD2 (5 bases). The origin of this receptor is a human patient who received a liver transplant. Certain T cells may be donor cells from the graft. CDR3 in DNA: TGTGCCAGCAGCTTAGTGGGCGCCGAGGGAGAGACCCAGTACTTC. Encoded protein: CASSLVGAEGETQYF.